This T cell receptor beta chain is from a study of technical replicates of blood from a handful of donors. CDR3 length equals 15 residues. The protocol was immunoSEQ multiplex PCR, while the TCRdb copy is restricted to in-frame clones and leaves out a portion. Here the sample spans around 50,000 clones, roughly 95% being singletons. V usage is TRBV12-2 and J usage is TRBJ1-5; the table's TRBD1 call for D was not verified on the DNA. TRBV12-2 is labeled a pseudogene. This clonotype was sampled from a human donor in good health. The sequenced sample was T cells isolated from PBMCs. The CDR3 sequence: CASRIGTAQYQPQHF. The CDR3 DNA reads as TGTGCAAGTCGCATAGGGACAGCACAGTATCAGCCCCAGCATTTT.